A single sample is the source of the 13 T cell receptor beta chains below, sequenced in a study of T cell responses to AZD1222 COVID-19 vaccine. Profiling relied on immunoSEQ multiplex PCR, and the TCRdb table lists in-frame clones only, not all of them. The sample has roughly 160,000 clones, around nine tenths seen once; the top ten hold 0.85% to 1.1%. Sequenced material: peripheral blood, taken 28 days after the second AZD1222 dose. These receptors were obtained from an adult who received the AZD1222 COVID-19 vaccine.

V usage is TRBV6-4 and J usage is TRBJ1-5, with TRBD1 as a possible D gene (6 bases). V was clipped by 3 bases and J by 5 bases, with 11 bases between them. CDR3 length: 14 amino acids. Germline CDR1 and CDR2: MRHNA and SNTAGT. CDR3 nucleotide sequence: TGTGCCAGCAGTGAGGGGGCGAACTATCAGCCCCAGCATTTT. This codes for CASSEGANYQPQHF.

This clone was observed a single time. V is TRBV6-5 and J is TRBJ1-3; D unresolved. Trimming removed 6 bases from V and 2 bases from J, with 8 bases in between. The CDR3 contains 13 residues. Germline CDR1 is MNHEY and CDR2 is SVGAGI. This chain's CDR3 is CASSSTTGNTIYF. The DNA of the CDR3 is TGTGCCAGCAGCTCAACCACTGGAAACACCATATATTTT.

The gene calls are TRBV3-1 (or the pseudogene TRBV3-2) and TRBJ2-2; 7 positions agree with TRBD2. V was pared by 6 bases and J by 6 bases, with 7 bases of the junction left unmatched. The CDR3 has 14 residues. Looked up from germline, CDR1 is LGHDT and CDR2 is YNNKEL (reference sequence). The CDR3 DNA is TGTGCCAGCAGGCCCGGGACTAAGGCCGGGGAGCTGTTTTTT. It encodes CASRPGTKAGELFF.

The genes are TRBV5-6 and TRBJ2-7; D gene ambiguous. Germline CDR1 and CDR2: SGHDT and YYEEEE. Trimming shortened V by 7 bases and J by 5 bases, and 10 bases separated the two germline ends. The length of the CDR3 is 11 residues. Here the CDR3 reads CASGFFNEQYF. The CDR3 region has the DNA TGTGCCAGCGGATTTTTCAACGAGCAGTACTTC.

The CDR3 DNA follows: TGTGCCAGCAGTTACTCGAATTACGGCGAGCAGTACTTC. This encodes CASSYSNYGEQYF. The chain joins TRBV6-5 to TRBJ2-7; no reliable D call. Trimming stripped 0 bases from V and 6 bases from J, with 9 bases between. Germline V lookup: CDR1 MNHEY, CDR2 SVGAGI. The CDR3 has 13 residues.

The chain has TRBV2 and TRBJ2-5; D remains unclear. Germline V gives CDR1 SNHLY, CDR2 FYNNEI. The V end lost 4 bases, the J end lost 7 bases, and 16 bases lay between the germline ends. There are 14 residues in the CDR3. CDR3: CASSAPGVIGTQYF. The CDR3 DNA reads as TGTGCCAGCAGTGCCCCTGGGGTAATCGGGACCCAGTACTTC.

V and J are TRBV4-1 and TRBJ1-2, with a weak D call TRBD1 (5 bases). Germline V gene data show CDR1 as MGHRA and CDR2 as YSYEKL. CDR3 length: 16 amino acids. The ends were cut back, 0 bases at V and 4 bases at J, with 15 bases in the middle. Here the CDR3 DNA reads TGCGCCAGCAGCCAAGATAGGGCAGGGCTGAGCTATGGCTACACCTTC. Encoded protein: CASSQDRAGLSYGYTF.

On this clone: Additional DNA sequences in this sample encode the identical CDR3. The chain recombines TRBV5-1 with TRBJ1-1; the D gene is possibly TRBD1 (5 bases). The CDR3 covers 13 residues. V lost 3 bases to trimming and J lost 1 base, with 7 bases between them. Germline assignment: CDR1 SGHRS and CDR2 YFSETQ. DNA of the CDR3: TGCGCCAGCAGCTCCCAGGGGAACACTGAAGCTTTCTTT. This codes for CASSSQGNTEAFF.

This clone appeared once. The genes are TRBV4-3 and TRBJ2-7; D unresolved. Germline V CDR1 and CDR2: LGHNA, YSLEER. V was cut by 0 bases and J by 3 bases, with 9 bases left in between. The length of the CDR3 is 14 residues. The chain's CDR3 is CASSQDNTYYEQYF. The CDR3 DNA sequence: TGCGCCAGCAGCCAAGATAACACTTACTACGAGCAGTACTTC.

The table lists this clone with a few counts. In the same sample, other DNA sequences code for this CDR3. The chain couples TRBV3-1 (or the pseudogene TRBV3-2) to TRBJ1-1; possibly TRBD1 for D (6 bases). Germline V gene data show CDR1 as LGHDT and CDR2 as YNNKEL (reference sequence). Trimming left V 4 bases short and J 2 bases short, with 8 bases between. This CDR3 has 13 residues. The CDR3 coding sequence is TGTGCCAGCAGCCCGGACAGCAACACTGAAGCTTTCTTT. Its translation is CASSPDSNTEAFF.

V usage is TRBV19 and J usage is TRBJ1-5; D is unclear. This CDR3 spans 15 amino acids. Germline-derived CDR1 and CDR2 are LNHDA and SQIVND (reference sequence). Trimming cost V 3 bases and J 0 bases, with 9 bases left between them. The CDR3 reads CASSIVQPSNQPQHF. The CDR3 region has the DNA TGTGCCAGTAGTATCGTTCAGCCTAGCAATCAGCCCCAGCATTTT.

This chain's CDR3 is CASSPGTGSTGELFF. DNA for the CDR3: TGTGCCAGCAGCCCTGGGACAGGTAGTACCGGGGAGCTGTTTTTT. This chain links TRBV3-1 (or the pseudogene TRBV3-2) with TRBJ2-2, with 8 bases that match TRBD1. The CDR3 sequence is 15 residues long. Germline V gene data show CDR1 as LGHDT and CDR2 as YNNKEL (reference sequence). The V and J ends lost 4 bases and 5 bases, in that order; junction bases with no gene match: 6.

This chain connects TRBV7-4 to TRBJ1-5; 9 bases are a match to TRBD1. V was clipped by 11 bases and J by 4 bases; unmatched bases: 9. The CDR3 extends over 14 amino acids. Germline-derived CDR1 and CDR2 are SGHVT and SQSDAQ. The CDR3 is CAPRGQGGNQPQHF. Written as DNA, the CDR3 is TGTGCCCCCCGGGGACAGGGAGGGAATCAGCCCCAGCATTTT.